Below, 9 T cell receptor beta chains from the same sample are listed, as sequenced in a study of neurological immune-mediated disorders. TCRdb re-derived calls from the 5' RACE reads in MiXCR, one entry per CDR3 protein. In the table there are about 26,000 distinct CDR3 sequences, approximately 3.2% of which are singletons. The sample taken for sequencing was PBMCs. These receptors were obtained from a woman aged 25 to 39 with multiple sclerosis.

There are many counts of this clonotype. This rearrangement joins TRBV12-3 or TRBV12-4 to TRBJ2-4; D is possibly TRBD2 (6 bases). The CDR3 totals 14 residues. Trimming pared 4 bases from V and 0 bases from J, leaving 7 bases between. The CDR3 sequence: CASSSGLAKNIQYF. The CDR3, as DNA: TGTGCCAGCAGTTCGGGACTAGCCAAAAACATTCAGTACTTC.

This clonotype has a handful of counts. This CDR3 reads CASSPDRGTNTGELFF. CDR3 nucleotide sequence: TGTGCCAGCAGCCCGGACAGGGGGACTAACACCGGGGAGCTGTTTTTT. The chain employs TRBV6-6 and TRBJ2-2; TRBD1 aligns across 10 bases. The CDR3 runs to 16 residues. V dropped 6 bases and J dropped 2; count of bases not matched to a gene: 6. The germline gives CDR1 MNHNY, CDR2 SVGAGI (reference sequence).

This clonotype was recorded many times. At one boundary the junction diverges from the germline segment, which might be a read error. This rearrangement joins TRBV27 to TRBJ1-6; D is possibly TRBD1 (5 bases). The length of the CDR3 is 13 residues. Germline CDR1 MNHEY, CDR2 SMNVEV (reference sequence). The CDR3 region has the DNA TGTGCCAGCAGTTTAGGGAGGGACTCACCCCTCAACTTT. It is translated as CASSLGRDSPLNF.

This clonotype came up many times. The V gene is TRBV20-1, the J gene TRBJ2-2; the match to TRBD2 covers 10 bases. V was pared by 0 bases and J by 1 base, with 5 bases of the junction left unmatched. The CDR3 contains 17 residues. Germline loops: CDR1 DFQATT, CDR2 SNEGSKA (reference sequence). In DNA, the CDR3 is TGCAGTGCTAGAGATCCTTCTAGCGGGGGGAACACCGGGGAGCTGTTTTTT. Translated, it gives CSARDPSSGGNTGELFF.

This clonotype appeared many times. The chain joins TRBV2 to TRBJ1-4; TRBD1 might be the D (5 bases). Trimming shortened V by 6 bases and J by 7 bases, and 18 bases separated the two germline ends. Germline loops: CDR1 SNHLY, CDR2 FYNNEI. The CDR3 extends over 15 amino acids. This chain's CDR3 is CASRDPGTAIEKLFF. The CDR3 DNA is TGTGCCAGCAGGGACCCCGGGACGGCTATTGAAAAACTGTTTTTT.

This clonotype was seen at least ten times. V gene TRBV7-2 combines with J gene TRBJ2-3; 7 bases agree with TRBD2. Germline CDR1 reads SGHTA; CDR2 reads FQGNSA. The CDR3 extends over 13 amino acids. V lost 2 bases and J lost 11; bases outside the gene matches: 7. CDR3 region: CASSLNLADGQYF. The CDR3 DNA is TGTGCCAGCAGCTTAAATCTAGCGGACGGGCAGTATTTT.

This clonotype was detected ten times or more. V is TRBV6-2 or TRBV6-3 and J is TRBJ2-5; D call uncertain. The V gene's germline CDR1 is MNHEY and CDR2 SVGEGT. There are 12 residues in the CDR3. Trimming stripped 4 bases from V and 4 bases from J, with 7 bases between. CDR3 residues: CASSSPLETQYF. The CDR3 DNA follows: TGTGCCAGCAGTTCACCCCTAGAGACCCAGTACTTC.

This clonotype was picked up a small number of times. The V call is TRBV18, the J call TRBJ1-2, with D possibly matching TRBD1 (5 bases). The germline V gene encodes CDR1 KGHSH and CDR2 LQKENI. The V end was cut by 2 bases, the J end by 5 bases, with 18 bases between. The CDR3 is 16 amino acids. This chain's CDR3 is CASSPDQGVWAYGYTF. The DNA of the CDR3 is TGTGCCAGCTCACCAGACCAGGGAGTCTGGGCTTATGGCTACACCTTC.

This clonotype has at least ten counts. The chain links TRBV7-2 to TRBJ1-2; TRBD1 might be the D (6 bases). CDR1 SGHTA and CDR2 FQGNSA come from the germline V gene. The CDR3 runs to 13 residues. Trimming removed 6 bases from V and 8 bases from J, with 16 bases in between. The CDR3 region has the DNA TGTGCCAGCAGTCCGGGACATCAGCAAGGCTACACCTTC. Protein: CASSPGHQQGYTF.